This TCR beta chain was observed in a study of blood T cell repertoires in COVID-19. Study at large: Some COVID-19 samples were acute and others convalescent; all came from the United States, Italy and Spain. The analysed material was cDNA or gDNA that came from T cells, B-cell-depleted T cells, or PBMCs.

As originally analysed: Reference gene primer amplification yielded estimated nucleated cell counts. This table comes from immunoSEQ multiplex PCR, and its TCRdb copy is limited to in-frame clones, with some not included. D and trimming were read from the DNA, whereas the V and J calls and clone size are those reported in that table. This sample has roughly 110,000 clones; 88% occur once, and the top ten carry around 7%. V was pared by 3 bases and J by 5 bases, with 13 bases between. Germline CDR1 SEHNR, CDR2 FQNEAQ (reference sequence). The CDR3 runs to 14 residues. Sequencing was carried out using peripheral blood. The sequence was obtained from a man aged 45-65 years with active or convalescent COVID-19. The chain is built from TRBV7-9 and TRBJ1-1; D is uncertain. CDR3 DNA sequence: TGTGCCAGCAGCTTTTCCGAGGGCTCAACTGAAGCTTTCTTT. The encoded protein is CASSFSEGSTEAFF.